This T cell receptor (beta chain) was found in a study of OX40 agonist ivuxolimab in advanced cancers. The wider study: Age averaged about 62 years (range roughly 20 to 90), and 82.7% were male.

This CDR3 is built from 16 residues. Germline loops: CDR1 MNHEY, CDR2 SVGAGI. Trimming removed 4 bases at V and 6 bases at J, with 22 bases between. TCRdb's table, derived via immunoSEQ multiplex PCR, lists solely in-frame clones and lacks some. This table has 65,000 or so clones, roughly 85% appearing once. The material was CD4+ or CD8+ T cells sorted from blood, obtained in a trial of the OX40 agonist ivuxolimab. The rearrangement uses TRBV6-5 and TRBJ2-7; D is unresolved. The TCR comes from an adult with an advanced solid tumor such as melanoma, head and neck, liver or kidney cancer. In DNA, the CDR3 is TGTGCCAGCAGTTCCCTCCCCCAAATATCTAGAAGCGAGCAGTACTTC. Its translation: CASSSLPQISRSEQYF.